The 27 T cell receptor beta chains listed next were all sequenced from one sample in a study of blood T cells in healthy people across ages. Sample-barcoded 5' priming and a J-beta primer mix drove a second PCR of roughly 6 to 12 cycles. TCRdb analysed the 5' RACE reads with MiXCR anew, one entry per CDR3 protein. The table lists 1.5 million to 2 million distinct CDR3 sequences, about 35% of them singletons. The sequenced sample was blood. These receptors originate from a woman in her twenties or thirties in good health.

The chain employs TRBV9 and TRBJ2-3; tentatively, D is TRBD2 (7 bases). The CDR3 consists of 17 residues. Germline V gene data show CDR1 as SGDLS and CDR2 as YYNGEE. V was cut by 0 bases and J by 0 bases, with 14 bases left in between. This CDR3 is CASSVEGGTSSTDTQYF. The CDR3 DNA reads as TGTGCCAGCAGCGTAGAGGGGGGGACGTCTAGCACAGATACGCAGTATTTT. The full variable domain, its missing parts supplied by reference TRBV9 and TRBJ2-3, is DSGVTQTPKHLITATGQRVTLRCSPRSGDLSVYWYQQSLDQGLQFLIQYYNGEERAKGNILERFSAQQFPDLHSELNLSSLELGDSALYFCASSVEGGTSSTDTQYFGPGTRLTVL.

The J gene is TRBJ1-1, the V gene TRBV20-1; 7 bases map to TRBD1. The CDR3 contains 14 residues. The V and J ends lost 5 bases and 4 bases, in that order; junction bases with no gene match: 10. Germline loops: CDR1 DFQATT, CDR2 SNEGSKA (reference sequence). CDR3 in DNA: TGCAGTGCTCAGTATAACAGGGGAGGCACTGAAGCTTTCTTT. Its translation is CSAQYNRGGTEAFF.

This rearrangement joins TRBV18 to TRBJ2-1; tentatively, D is TRBD1 (6 bases). The end of the DNA aligns better with TRBJ2-7, so the J call may be wrong. The germline gives CDR1 KGHSH, CDR2 LQKENI. The CDR3 has 16 residues. As DNA, the CDR3 is TGTGCCAGCTCACAGACAGGCCGTTACTCCTACAATGAGCAGTACTTC. Translating it yields CASSQTGRYSYNEQYF.

The chain uses TRBV7-6 and TRBJ2-2; TRBD2 agrees at 16 bases. Unmatched junction bases numbered 9, after V lost 5 bases and J lost 6 bases. Germline V gene lookup returns CDR1 SGHVS and CDR2 FNYEAQ. This CDR3 contains 18 residues. CDR3 region: CASSRGLAGGPSSGELFF. The CDR3 DNA follows: TGTGCCAGCAGCCGGGGACTAGCGGGAGGGCCGAGTTCCGGGGAGCTGTTTTTT.

This clonotype was observed a few times. Given a much more abundant clone one base away, this may be a read error. V usage is TRBV29-1 and J usage is TRBJ2-5; D not resolved. TRBJ2-7 explains the end of the DNA better; the J call may be wrong. The CDR3 contains 11 residues. Germline V gives CDR1 SQVTM, CDR2 ANQGSEA. This chain's CDR3 is CSVTFSGEQYF. The CDR3 DNA is TGCAGCGTTACCTTCTCGGGCGAGCAGTACTTC.

J is TRBJ2-1 and V is TRBV9; TRBD1 matches at 7 bases. The germline gives CDR1 SGDLS, CDR2 YYNGEE. Trimming cost V 3 bases and J 4 bases; bases outside gene matches: 10. There are 16 residues in the CDR3. The CDR3 region is CASSARTGGIYNEQFF. The CDR3 DNA follows: TGTGCCAGCAGCGCCAGGACAGGTGGAATTTACAATGAGCAGTTCTTC.

The chain links TRBV20-1 to TRBJ2-7; 9 bases match TRBD2. The DNA end is a closer match to TRBJ2-5, so the J assignment may be wrong. Germline V gives CDR1 DFQATT, CDR2 SNEGSKA (reference sequence). This CDR3 spans 13 amino acids. CDR3 sequence reads: CSASLAGEETQYF. Here the CDR3 DNA reads TGCAGTGCTAGCTTAGCGGGAGAAGAGACCCAGTACTTC.

This chain uses TRBV11-2 with TRBJ2-5; no firm D call. CDR3 length: 13 amino acids. Germline lookup yields CDR1 SGHAT and CDR2 FQNNGV. Trimming left V 1 base short and J 5 bases short, with 8 bases between. The CDR3 protein is CASSLVELETQYF. Written as DNA, the CDR3 is TGTGCCAGCAGCTTAGTTGAGTTGGAGACCCAGTACTTC.

This clonotype was counted between two and nine times. The chain has TRBV7-9 and TRBJ2-1; the D gene is possibly TRBD1 (5 bases). V shed 5 bases and J shed 0 bases, with 14 bases lying between them. The length of the CDR3 is 16 residues. From germline, CDR1 is SEHNR and CDR2 FQNEAQ (reference sequence). The CDR3 sequence is CASSPTEISSYNEQFF. The CDR3 nucleotides read TGTGCCAGCAGCCCGACAGAAATTAGCTCCTACAATGAGCAGTTCTTC. Full variable domain (missing parts from reference TRBV7-9 and TRBJ2-1): DTGVSQNPRHKITKRGQNVTFRCDPISEHNRLYWYRQTLGQGPEFLTYFQNEAQLEKSRLLSDRFSAERPKGSFSTLEIQRTEQGDSAMYLCASSPTEISSYNEQFFGPGTRLTVL.

This clonotype came up many times. The chain joins TRBV11-2 to TRBJ2-7; 10 bases align to TRBD1. CDR3 length: 15 amino acids. Germline V gene lookup returns CDR1 SGHAT and CDR2 FQNNGV. V lost 5 bases and J lost 4; bases outside the gene matches: 8. CDR3 in amino acids: CASSNPGQGSYEQYF. CDR3 bases: TGTGCCAGCAGCAATCCGGGACAGGGGAGTTACGAGCAGTACTTC.

The chain combines TRBV7-9 with TRBJ2-7; perhaps D is TRBD1 or TRBD2 (6 bases each). V was trimmed by 7 bases and J by 4 bases, leaving 17 bases between them. This CDR3 contains 14 residues. The germline V gene has CDR1 SEHNR and CDR2 FQNEAQ (reference sequence). CDR3 bases: TGTGCCAGCACCCCTGCGGGACACCCTTACGAGCAGTACTTC. This encodes CASTPAGHPYEQYF.

The rearrangement links TRBV3-1 to TRBJ2-3; 10 nucleotides line up with TRBD2. Germline CDR1 LGHDT, CDR2 YNNKEL (reference sequence). J lost 2 bases, V lost 6 bases, and 8 bases had no gene match. The CDR3 contains 16 residues. The CDR3 sequence is CASRPNSGGLTDTQYF. As DNA, the CDR3 is TGTGCCAGCAGGCCCAATAGCGGGGGGCTCACAGATACGCAGTATTTT.

The rearrangement uses TRBV24-1 and TRBJ1-2, with 9 bases fitting TRBD1. Looked up from germline, CDR1 is KGHDR and CDR2 is SFDVKD. The CDR3 has 15 amino acids. Unmatched junction bases numbered 8, after V lost 7 bases and J lost 3 bases. The CDR3 coding sequence is TGTGCCACCAGGGGACAGGGTGGTGGAGACTATGGCTACACCTTC. Residues: CATRGQGGGDYGYTF.

CDR3 nucleotides: TGTGCCAGCAGCTTAGCTGGGAGTAACTACGAGCAGTACTTC. This sequence encodes CASSLAGSNYEQYF. This chain links TRBV7-8 with TRBJ2-7; TRBD2 is a possible D gene (5 bases). Germline values: CDR1 SGHVS, CDR2 FQNEAQ. The CDR3 is 14 amino acids. The germline V and J ends were trimmed by 0 bases and 3 bases, with 9 bases remaining between them.

The chain couples TRBV6-5 to TRBJ2-1; D unresolved. The CDR3 runs 13 residues. Between the trimmed V and J ends, which lost 2 bases and 4 bases, there was a span of 6 bases. Per the germline V gene, CDR1 is MNHEY and CDR2 is SVGAGI. DNA for the CDR3: TGTGCCAGCAGTTACGCCGCGTACAATGAGCAGTTCTTC. Its translation: CASSYAAYNEQFF.

The gene calls are TRBV2 and TRBJ1-2; D remains ambiguous. The CDR3 has 11 residues. The germline V gene has CDR1 SNHLY and CDR2 FYNNEI. V lost 4 bases and J lost 7, with 7 bases in between. CDR3 residues: CASSGEPGYTF. The CDR3 DNA reads as TGTGCCAGCAGTGGGGAACCTGGCTACACCTTC.

This clonotype was detected only once. V and J are TRBV30 and TRBJ2-5; D not resolved. The J call may not be correct, given that the DNA end is closer to TRBJ2-7. The germline V gene has CDR1 GTSNPN and CDR2 SVGIG (reference sequence). There are 12 residues in the CDR3. CDR3 sequence: CALGSDTYEQYF. As DNA, the CDR3 is TGTGCCCTCGGATCCGATACCTACGAGCAGTACTTC.

This clonotype was seen once. CDR3 DNA: TGTGCCAGCAGGGATGAGCCTCGGAACAGGGGTAACACTGAAGCTTTCTTT. Its protein is CASRDEPRNRGNTEAFF. The V and J genes are TRBV6-1 and TRBJ1-1, with 7 bases identical to TRBD1. Looked up from germline, CDR1 is MNHNS and CDR2 is SASEGT. This CDR3 comprises 17 residues. After removal of 6 bases from V and 2 bases from J, the junction contained 15 bases not matched to a gene.

The chain joins TRBV4-2 to TRBJ2-3; D is undetermined. Germline V lookup: CDR1 LGHNA, CDR2 YNFKEQ. V was trimmed by 0 bases and J by 6 bases, leaving 13 bases between them. The CDR3 length is 15 residues. The CDR3 region is CASSQEWMGVDTQYF. The CDR3, as DNA: TGTGCCAGCAGCCAAGAGTGGATGGGTGTGGATACGCAGTATTTT.

This clonotype was counted a few times. The chain is built from TRBV10-3 and TRBJ2-1; D is possibly TRBD1 (6 bases). Between the trimmed V and J ends, which lost 0 bases and 6 bases, there was a span of 12 bases. This CDR3 contains 15 residues. Per germline, CDR1 ENHRY and CDR2 SYGVKD. In DNA form, the CDR3 reads TGTGCCATCAGTGAGTCGCAGGGGCTGGGCAATGAGCAGTTCTTC. It codes for CAISESQGLGNEQFF.

This clonotype has just a few counts. J is TRBJ2-1 and V is TRBV7-9; possibly TRBD2 for D (5 bases). Trimming stripped 8 bases from V and 0 bases from J, with 20 bases between. There are 17 residues in the CDR3. Germline CDR1 SEHNR, CDR2 FQNEAQ (reference sequence). The CDR3 DNA follows: TGTGCCAGCCGGGCGGTACGGGAAACACGCTCCTACAATGAGCAGTTCTTC. It is translated as CASRAVRETRSYNEQFF.

This clonotype was recorded at least ten times. The chain uses TRBV4-2 and TRBJ1-4; D is unresolved. Germline CDR1 is LGHNA and CDR2 is YNFKEQ. This CDR3 spans 12 amino acids. Trimming shortened V by 4 bases and J by 7 bases, and 7 bases separated the two germline ends. The CDR3 DNA follows: TGTGCCAGCAGCCCTCGTGGTGAAAAACTGTTTTTT. Amino acid sequence: CASSPRGEKLFF.

Ten or more counts support this clonotype. V and J are TRBV20-1 and TRBJ1-6; 9 bases match TRBD1. Germline V CDR1 and CDR2: DFQATT, SNEGSKA (reference sequence). Unmatched junction bases numbered 14, after V lost 0 bases and J lost 2 bases. The CDR3 has 20 residues. The DNA of the CDR3 is TGCAGTGCTAGAGAGAAGACGGGACAGGGATTCAGGGCCTATAATTCACCCCTCCACTTT. Its protein is CSAREKTGQGFRAYNSPLHF.

This chain links TRBV2 with TRBJ2-1; no definite D call. Near its end, the DNA agrees better with TRBJ2-7, so the J call may be wrong. The length of the CDR3 is 14 residues. Germline CDR1 reads SNHLY; CDR2 reads FYNNEI. CDR3 coding DNA: TGTGCCAGCAGTGATGCAGGTGTCCCCTACGAGCAGTACTTC. It is translated as CASSDAGVPYEQYF.

This clonotype turned up a few times. CDR3 loop: CASSLGLASSEQFF. CDR3 nucleotide sequence: TGTGCCAGCAGCTTGGGACTAGCGTCCAGTGAGCAGTTCTTC. The J gene is TRBJ2-1, the V gene TRBV5-6; 8 bases are shared with TRBD2. The CDR3 is 14 residues long. The J segment lost 9 bases and the V segment lost 0 bases, leaving 5 bases of the junction unmatched. Germline V gene sequence: CDR1 SGHDT, CDR2 YYEEEE.

In nucleotides, the CDR3 is TGCAGTGCGAGCGGGGGGACCCGATCCTACAATGAGCAGTACTTC. Its protein product is CSASGGTRSYNEQYF. This sequence joins TRBV20-1 and TRBJ2-1; 9 nucleotides agree with TRBD2. The assigned J gene may be wrong: the sequence end matches TRBJ2-7 better. Germline CDR1 and CDR2: DFQATT and SNEGSKA (reference sequence). This CDR3 contains 15 residues.

The V call is TRBV9, the J call TRBJ2-7; TRBD2 agrees at 8 bases. This CDR3 region has 15 residues. V trimming: 0 bases; J trimming: 2 bases; junction bases outside the gene matches: 4. CDR1 SGDLS and CDR2 YYNGEE come from the germline V gene. In DNA form, the CDR3 reads TGTGCCAGCAGCGTAGGGACTAGCCCAGCCTACGAGCAGTACTTC. It codes for CASSVGTSPAYEQYF.